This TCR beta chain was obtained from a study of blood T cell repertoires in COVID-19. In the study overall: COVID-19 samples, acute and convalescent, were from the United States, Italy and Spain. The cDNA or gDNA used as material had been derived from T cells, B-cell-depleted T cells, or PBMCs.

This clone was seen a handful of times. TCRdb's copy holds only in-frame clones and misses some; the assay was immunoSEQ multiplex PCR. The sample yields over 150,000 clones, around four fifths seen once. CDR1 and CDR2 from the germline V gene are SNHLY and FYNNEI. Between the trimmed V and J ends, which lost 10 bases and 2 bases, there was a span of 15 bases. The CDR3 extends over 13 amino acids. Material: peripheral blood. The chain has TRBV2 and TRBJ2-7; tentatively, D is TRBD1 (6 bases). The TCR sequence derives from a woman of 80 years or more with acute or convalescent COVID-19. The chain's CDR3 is CATSLGGPYEQYF. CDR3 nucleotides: TGTGCCACCTCCCTTGGGGGCCCCTACGAGCAGTACTTC.